Each of the 30 T cell receptor beta chains below was sequenced from the same sample in a study of post-analysis software for immune sequencing data. Study-wide points: Controls showed lower frequencies than patients for a few TRBV segments, and TRBV5-6, TRBV5-1 and TRBV20-1 were among these.

The TCR beta cDNA libraries contained unique molecular identifiers. TCRdb reprocessed the PCR reads via MiXCR and lists one record per CDR3 protein. Altogether about 540,000 distinct CDR3 sequences are present, approximately 34% being singletons, with the ten largest covering 4.5% to 7.5%. The antigens these receptors bind are not known. Sequencing was carried out using blood. Receptors were obtained from a girl under 18 with multiple sclerosis.

The chain is built from TRBV7-2 and TRBJ1-4; 8 bases fit TRBD1. The CDR3 runs 14 residues. The germline V gene encodes CDR1 SGHTA and CDR2 FQGNSA. Germline trimming cut 1 base from V and 10 bases from J; bases unmatched to any gene: 5. CDR3 nucleotides: TGTGCCAGCAGCTTAGGACAGGGGTTTGGAAAACTGTTTTTT. Its protein product is CASSLGQGFGKLFF.

The rearrangement uses TRBV27 and TRBJ2-5; 8 nucleotides align to TRBD2. V was pared by 5 bases and J by 5 bases, with 13 bases of the junction left unmatched. Germline loops: CDR1 MNHEY, CDR2 SMNVEV (reference sequence). This CDR3 is 16 amino acids long. CDR3 residues: CASSPRERGRAETQYF. The CDR3 nucleotides are TGTGCCAGCAGTCCCCGAGAGCGGGGGAGGGCGGAGACCCAGTACTTC.

This rearrangement joins TRBV4-2 to TRBJ2-7; TRBD2 agrees at 11 bases. Germline V gene sequence: CDR1 LGHNA, CDR2 YNFKEQ. The CDR3 has 15 residues. V was pared by 0 bases and J by 3 bases, with 1 base of the junction left unmatched. The CDR3, as DNA: TGTGCCAGCAGCCAAGAGACTAGCGGGAACTACGAGCAGTACTTC. It encodes CASSQETSGNYEQYF.

This clonotype was detected a few times. The V call is TRBV5-8, the J call TRBJ2-5; D unresolved. The CDR3 contains 13 residues. V was pared by 2 bases and J by 2 bases, with 7 bases between. Per the germline V gene, CDR1 is SGHTS and CDR2 is YDEGEE. CDR3 coding DNA: TGTGCCAGCAGCTTCGGCCTGCAAGAGACCCAGTACTTC. This encodes CASSFGLQETQYF.

CDR3: CASSLAGRSADTQYF. The CDR3 DNA reads TGTGCCAGCAGCTTAGCAGGGAGGAGTGCAGATACGCAGTATTTT. The genes are TRBV11-2 and TRBJ2-3; possible D gene TRBD2, 6 bases. From germline, CDR1 is SGHAT and CDR2 FQNNGV. V lost 1 base and J lost 4, with 12 bases in between. The CDR3 sequence is 15 residues long.

This chain joins TRBV10-3 and TRBJ2-2, with TRBD2 matching over 10 bases. Looked up from germline, CDR1 is ENHRY and CDR2 is SYGVKD. V was pared by 0 bases and J by 6 bases, with 19 bases of the junction left unmatched. The CDR3 loop spans 21 amino acids. The CDR3 DNA reads TGTGCCATCAGTGAGTCGACCGCTAGCGGGGGCCGCCCCCGGGGTTCCGGGGAGCTGTTTTTT. It yields the protein CAISESTASGGRPRGSGELFF.

The rearrangement uses TRBV5-1 and TRBJ2-2; 10 bases match TRBD2. The V and J ends lost 4 bases and 7 bases, in that order; junction bases with no gene match: 4. The CDR3 runs to 14 residues. The germline gives CDR1 SGHRS, CDR2 YFSETQ. In DNA form, the CDR3 reads TGCGCCAGCAGCAACGGACTAGCGGTCGGGGAGCTGTTTTTT. It specifies CASSNGLAVGELFF.

The rearrangement links TRBV12-3 or TRBV12-4 to TRBJ2-2; 9 bases align to TRBD2. The CDR3 covers 15 residues. V was pared by 5 bases and J by 2 bases, with 3 bases of the junction left unmatched. In DNA form, the CDR3 reads TGTGCCAGCAGTCTGACTAGCGGTAACACCGGGGAGCTGTTTTTT. Translation gives CASSLTSGNTGELFF.

The sample holds a few counts of this clonotype. The rearrangement links TRBV6-5 to TRBJ2-7, with 12 bases that match TRBD2. V trimming: 6 bases; J trimming: 2 bases; junction bases outside the gene matches: 2. CDR3 length equals 14 residues. Germline CDR1 reads MNHEY; CDR2 reads SVGAGI. The CDR3 here is CASSRTSGAYEQYF. The DNA for the CDR3 is TGTGCCAGCAGCAGGACTAGCGGGGCCTACGAGCAGTACTTC.

A few counts support this clonotype. CDR3 nucleotides: TGCGCCAGCAGCTTGGAGATCCAGGCCGGCGAGCAGTACTTC. This gives the protein CASSLEIQAGEQYF. The chain couples TRBV5-1 to TRBJ2-4; no firm D call. The J call may be faulty, since TRBJ2-7 better matches the DNA end. Per germline, CDR1 SGHRS and CDR2 YFSETQ. This CDR3 is built from 14 residues.

This clonotype has just a few counts. The chain recombines TRBV6-1 with TRBJ1-1; 9 bases agree with TRBD1. Germline V CDR1 and CDR2: MNHNS, SASEGT. V was pared by 5 bases and J by 0 bases, with 7 bases of the junction left unmatched. The CDR3 loop spans 16 amino acids. DNA of the CDR3: TGTGCCAGCAGTCCCGGGACAGGGATATTGAACACTGAAGCTTTCTTT. Its protein is CASSPGTGILNTEAFF.

The chain has TRBV10-3 and TRBJ2-1, with 9 bases lining up with TRBD1. The CDR3 runs 15 residues. The germline gives CDR1 ENHRY, CDR2 SYGVKD. The V gene end was trimmed by 2 bases and the J gene end by 9 bases; junction bases not matched to a gene: 8. DNA for the CDR3: TGTGCCATCAGTGAGGGGGACAGGGATCCAGGTGAGCAGTTCTTC. Translated: CAISEGDRDPGEQFF.

In regard to this clonotype: A read error may explain this, as a much larger clone is one base away. The chain links TRBV20-1 to TRBJ2-3; TRBD2 matches 10 bases. CDR1 and CDR2 from the germline V gene are DFQATT and SNEGSKA (reference sequence). The CDR3 has 17 residues. CDR3: CSAGEGLAELMGLTQYF. The CDR3 nucleotides are TGCAGTGCTGGAGAAGGACTAGCGGAACTAATGGGTCTTACGCAGTATTTT.

For the CDR3, the DNA is TGTGCCAGCAGCTTAGGTCTTCGCTACGAGCAGTACTTC. Protein sequence: CASSLGLRYEQYF. This chain joins TRBV11-2 and TRBJ2-7; D gene ambiguous. V was trimmed by 1 base and J by 3 bases, leaving 7 bases between them. The CDR3 length is 13 residues. Germline CDR1 and CDR2: SGHAT and FQNNGV.

Details on this clonotype: Its ends do not fully match the called genes, so a read error is possible. The chain employs TRBV5-5 and TRBJ2-1; D may be TRBD1 (6 bases). CDR1 SGHKS and CDR2 YYEKEE come from the germline V gene (reference sequence). The CDR3 runs 13 residues. The CDR3 spells CASGLTGMNEQFF. CDR3 in DNA: TGTGCCAGCGGCTTAACAGGGATGAATGAGCAGTTCTTC.

V and J are TRBV5-6 and TRBJ1-1; D is undetermined. Germline CDR1 and CDR2: SGHDT and YYEEEE. This CDR3 comprises 14 residues. Trimming cost V 3 bases and J 1 base, with 10 bases left between them. CDR3 sequence reads: CASSYLPGNTEAFF. CDR3 DNA sequence: TGTGCCAGCAGCTACTTGCCAGGGAACACTGAAGCTTTCTTT.

The chain has TRBV6-1 and TRBJ2-3; 11 nucleotides agree with TRBD2. Trimming removed 7 bases from V and 0 bases from J; junction bases left unmatched: 9. This CDR3 has 17 residues. Germline CDR1 MNHNS, CDR2 SASEGT. The CDR3 is CASIRLAGGASTDTQYF. CDR3 bases: TGTGCCAGCATAAGGCTAGCGGGGGGCGCTAGCACAGATACGCAGTATTTT.

This chain joins TRBV5-5 and TRBJ2-7; TRBD2 aligns across 8 bases. Germline values: CDR1 SGHKS, CDR2 YYEKEE (reference sequence). The CDR3 length is 14 residues. The V gene end was trimmed by 3 bases and the J gene end by 3 bases; junction bases not matched to a gene: 5. For the CDR3, the DNA is TGTGCCAGCAGCTGGGGGACTAGTCTCTACGAGCAGTACTTC. Protein product: CASSWGTSLYEQYF. Filled out from reference TRBV5-5 and TRBJ2-7, the complete variable domain reads DAGVTQSPTHLIKTRGQQVTLRCSPISGHKSVSWYQQVLGQGPQFIFQYYEKEERGRGNFPDRFSARQFPNYSSELNVNALLLGDSALYLCASSWGTSLYEQYFGPGTRLTVT.

The chain links TRBV6-1 to TRBJ2-7, with D uncertain. Germline values: CDR1 MNHNS, CDR2 SASEGT. The CDR3 contains 12 residues. The V end lost 4 bases, the J end lost 1 base, and 5 bases lay between the germline ends. Here the CDR3 reads CASSVPSYEQYF. CDR3 nucleotides: TGTGCCAGCAGTGTTCCTTCCTACGAGCAGTACTTC.

The rearrangement joins TRBV24-1 to TRBJ1-2, with 8 nucleotides matching TRBD1. V gave up 4 bases and J gave up 6 bases; unmatched junction bases: 9. This CDR3 comprises 15 residues. Germline assignment: CDR1 KGHDR and CDR2 SFDVKD. The CDR3 reads CATSDQRTGSDGYTF. CDR3 coding DNA: TGTGCCACCAGTGACCAGAGGACAGGGAGTGATGGCTACACCTTC.

The table lists this clonotype with a few counts. The V call is TRBV27, the J call TRBJ1-6; D is ambiguous. The CDR3 is made up of 14 amino acids. Germline CDR1 reads MNHEY; CDR2 reads SMNVEV (reference sequence). Trimming took 9 bases from V and 1 from J, leaving 10 bases between them. The DNA of the CDR3 is TGTGCCAGTAGTCCTGTATCCTATAATTCACCCCTCCACTTT. Translating gives CASSPVSYNSPLHF.

The chain employs TRBV12-3 or TRBV12-4 and TRBJ1-4; D possibly corresponds to TRBD1 (6 bases). Trimming removed 4 bases from V and 8 bases from J, with 17 bases in between. The CDR3 spans 15 residues. The CDR3 protein is CASSYQTGEWEKLFF. The CDR3 DNA sequence: TGTGCCAGCAGTTATCAGACAGGCGAATGGGAAAAACTGTTTTTT.

J is TRBJ2-5 and V is TRBV6-6, with TRBD2 matching over 8 bases. With 6 bases clipped from V and 5 bases from J, the junction kept 8 bases outside the gene matches. This CDR3 is built from 14 residues. Germline CDR1 reads MNHNY; CDR2 reads SVGAGI (reference sequence). The CDR3 bases are TGTGCCAGCAGCACCCACCGCGGGGGGGAGACCCAGTACTTC. It codes for CASSTHRGGETQYF.

This clonotype was recorded only once. The genes are TRBV11-2 and TRBJ2-7, with D possibly TRBD2 on 6 matching bases. Germline V gene data show CDR1 as SGHAT and CDR2 as FQNNGV. The V end was cut by 1 base, the J end by 7 bases, with 23 bases between. This CDR3 spans 17 amino acids. In DNA form, the CDR3 reads TGTGCCAGCAGCTTAGGAAAAAGCGGGCCCTCCTACAATGAGCAGTACTTC. Translation gives CASSLGKSGPSYNEQYF.

This chain joins TRBV29-1 and TRBJ2-1, with TRBD1 as a possible D gene (6 bases). Deletions cut 1 base from V and 6 bases from J, with 13 bases between. The CDR3 sequence is 14 residues long. From germline, CDR1 is SQVTM and CDR2 ANQGSEA. The chain's CDR3 is CSVEGGSRGNEQFF. For the CDR3, the DNA is TGCAGCGTTGAAGGGGGATCCAGGGGCAATGAGCAGTTCTTC.

The gene calls are TRBV9 and TRBJ2-1; 8 nucleotides align to TRBD1. The CDR3 runs to 14 residues. J gave up 12 bases and V 0 bases, and 8 bases lay outside the gene matches. The germline V gene encodes CDR1 SGDLS and CDR2 YYNGEE. The CDR3 is CASSVARQGSGQFF. The CDR3, as DNA: TGTGCCAGCAGCGTAGCGCGACAGGGGTCTGGGCAGTTCTTC.

The chain is built from TRBV6-1 and TRBJ2-7; D gene unclear. V shed 4 bases and J shed 2 bases, with 12 bases lying between them. Germline CDR1 reads MNHNS; CDR2 reads SASEGT. This CDR3 has 14 residues. The CDR3 nucleotides read TGTGCCAGCAGTGGTCGGGCAGGTCCCTACGAGCAGTACTTC. The encoded protein is CASSGRAGPYEQYF.

This clonotype came up a few times. The chain employs TRBV5-1 and TRBJ2-5, with 10 bases that match TRBD1. Germline lookup yields CDR1 SGHRS and CDR2 YFSETQ. J was trimmed by 2 bases and V by 4 bases; bases with no gene match: 5. The CDR3 spans 15 residues. The chain's CDR3 is CASSQQGQGQETQYF. DNA of the CDR3: TGCGCCAGCAGCCAACAGGGACAGGGGCAAGAGACCCAGTACTTC.

In this sample, this clonotype turned up once. A much larger clone differs from this one at a single base, so this may be a read error. CDR3 amino acids: CASSYWDRVYEQFF. The CDR3 nucleotides are TGTGCCAGCAGTTACTGGGACAGGGTCTACGAGCAGTTCTTC. The V gene is TRBV6-5, the J gene TRBJ2-1; TRBD1 matches at 9 bases. The CDR3 contains 14 residues. The junction had 5 bases not matched to a gene; V was cut back by 1 base and J by 10 bases. From germline, CDR1 is MNHEY and CDR2 SVGAGI.

V is TRBV5-1 and J is TRBJ1-2; D perhaps matches TRBD1 (6 bases). With 4 bases removed from V and 7 bases from J, the gap between germline ends came to 14 bases. This CDR3 is 13 amino acids long. Germline CDR1 reads SGHRS; CDR2 reads YFSETQ. CDR3 protein: CASSGGRIPGYTF. CDR3 in DNA: TGCGCCAGCAGCGGGGGGCGGATCCCTGGCTACACCTTC.